This T cell receptor beta chain was sequenced for a study of PD-L1 blockade in urothelial cancer. Study background: Beginning in the mid-2010s, patients received atezolizumab, given as 1,200 mg intravenously every 3 weeks. Bladder-origin urothelial cancer in males covered about 90% of the roughly 30 patients. There were a median of around 140,000 T cells in blood samples.

The CDR3 is 15 residues long. V lost 3 bases to trimming and J lost 0 bases, with 9 bases between them. Germline values: CDR1 SEHNR, CDR2 FQNEAQ (reference sequence). Urothelial carcinoma in patients was locally advanced or metastatic. Profiling relied on immunoSEQ multiplex PCR, and the TCRdb table lists in-frame clones only, not all of them. Of tens of thousands of clones in the sample, about 86% were seen once. Sequenced here: PBMCs, sampled around atezolizumab (anti-PD-L1) treatment. The chain joins TRBV7-9 to TRBJ1-3; D ambiguous. The clonotype was recovered from a man aged 55 to 69 with urothelial cancer. The CDR3 is CASSFSQNSGNTIYF. CDR3 DNA sequence: TGTGCCAGCAGCTTTTCTCAGAACTCTGGAAACACCATATATTTT.